Here is one TCR beta chain with its context. Antigen: not known. The sample belongs to a study of T-cell reconstitution after alpha-beta-depleted transplantation in children. Findings of the study overall: Some patients' high day-60 TCRbeta diversity was traced to surviving recipient T cells and thymic progenitors. In patients about two months after transplant, alpha-beta T cells reportedly arose from several hundred expanded graft clones.

The germline CDR1 and CDR2 sequences are SNHLY and FYNNEI. This CDR3 spans 14 amino acids. V was clipped by 10 bases and J by 8 bases, with 20 bases between them. TCRbeta library construction was performed incorporating unique molecular identifiers. TCRdb called the PCR reads again in MiXCR, with one record for every CDR3 protein. Of under 250,000 distinct CDR3 sequences listed, 20% to 30% were seen once; the top ten hold roughly 5%. This TCR was sampled from a female patient under 10 years old who had a stem cell transplant for congenital amegakaryocytic thrombocytopenia, so the T cells may come from the graft donor. The rearrangement joins TRBV2 to TRBJ1-4; D is uncertain. The material was PBMCs, mostly from graft donor cells, obtained 360 days after TCRalphabeta/CD19-depleted stem cell transplant. CDR3 bases: TGTGCCACCACAGTTCCTCCAATGCGGGAAAAACTGTTTTTT. Protein product: CATTVPPMREKLFF.